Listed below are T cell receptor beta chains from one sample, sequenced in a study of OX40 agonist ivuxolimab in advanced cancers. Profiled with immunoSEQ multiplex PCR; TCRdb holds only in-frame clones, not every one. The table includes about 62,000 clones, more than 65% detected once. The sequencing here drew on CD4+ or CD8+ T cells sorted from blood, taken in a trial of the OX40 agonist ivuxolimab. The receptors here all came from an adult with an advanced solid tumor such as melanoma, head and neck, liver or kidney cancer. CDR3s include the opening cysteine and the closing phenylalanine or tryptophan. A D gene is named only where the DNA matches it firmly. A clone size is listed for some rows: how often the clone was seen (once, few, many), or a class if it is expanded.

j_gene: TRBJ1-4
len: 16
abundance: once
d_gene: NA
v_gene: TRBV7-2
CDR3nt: TGTGCCAGCAGCAGCTTTGGCGAGTCCAGTAATGAAAAACTGTTTTTT
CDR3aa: CASSSFGESSNEKLFF

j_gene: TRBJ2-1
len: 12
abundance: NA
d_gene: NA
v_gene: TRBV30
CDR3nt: TGTGCCTGGCTCCCACCGTGGAATGAGCAGTTCTTC
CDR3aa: CAWLPPWNEQFF

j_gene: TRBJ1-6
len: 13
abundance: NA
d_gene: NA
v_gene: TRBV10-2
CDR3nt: TGCGCCAGCAGTGAGTCGCGGGAGTCACCCCTCCACTTT
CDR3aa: CASSESRESPLHF

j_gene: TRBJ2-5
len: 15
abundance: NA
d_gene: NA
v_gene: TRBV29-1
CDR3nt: TGCAGCGTGTTCGCCACCGGGTCAATGAAAGGGGCCCAGTACTTC
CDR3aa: CSVFATGSMKGAQYF

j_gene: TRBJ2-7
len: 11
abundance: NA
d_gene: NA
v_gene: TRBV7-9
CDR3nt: TGTGCGGGAGCGGACTCCTACGAGCAGTACTTC
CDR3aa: CAGADSYEQYF

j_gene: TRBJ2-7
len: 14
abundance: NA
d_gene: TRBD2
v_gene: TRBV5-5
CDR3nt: TGTGCCAGCAGCGTACTAGCGGGGGGCTACGAGCAGTACTTC
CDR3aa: CASSVLAGGYEQYF

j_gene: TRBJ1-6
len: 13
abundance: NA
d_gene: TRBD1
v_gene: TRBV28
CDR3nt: TGTGCCAGCAAAAGCAGGGGGCTTTCACCCCTCCACTTT
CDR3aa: CASKSRGLSPLHF

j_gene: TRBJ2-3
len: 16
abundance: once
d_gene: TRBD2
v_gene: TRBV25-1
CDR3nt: TGTGCCAGCAGTTCTCCGAGCGGGAGGGACGCAGATACGCAGTATTTT
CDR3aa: CASSSPSGRDADTQYF

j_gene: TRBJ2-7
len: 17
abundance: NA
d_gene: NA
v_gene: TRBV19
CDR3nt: TGTGCCAGTAGTATAGGGGCAGGGTTGGCTTTCTCCTACGAGCAGTACTTC
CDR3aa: CASSIGAGLAFSYEQYF

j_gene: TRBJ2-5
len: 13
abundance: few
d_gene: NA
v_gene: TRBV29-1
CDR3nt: TGCAGCGCCCGAGACGGACAGCAAGAGACCCAGTACTTC
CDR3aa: CSARDGQQETQYF